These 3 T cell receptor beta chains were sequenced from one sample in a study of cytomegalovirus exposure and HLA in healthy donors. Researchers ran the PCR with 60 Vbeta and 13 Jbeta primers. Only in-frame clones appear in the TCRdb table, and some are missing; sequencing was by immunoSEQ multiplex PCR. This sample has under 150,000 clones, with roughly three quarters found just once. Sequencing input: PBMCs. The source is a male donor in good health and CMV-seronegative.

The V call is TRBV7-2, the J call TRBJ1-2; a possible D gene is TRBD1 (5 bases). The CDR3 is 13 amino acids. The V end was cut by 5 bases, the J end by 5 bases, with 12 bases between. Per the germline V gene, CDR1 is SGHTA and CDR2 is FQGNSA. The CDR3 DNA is TGTGCCAGCAGCCCTCCCGGGGGTTATGGCTACACCTTC. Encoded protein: CASSPPGGYGYTF.

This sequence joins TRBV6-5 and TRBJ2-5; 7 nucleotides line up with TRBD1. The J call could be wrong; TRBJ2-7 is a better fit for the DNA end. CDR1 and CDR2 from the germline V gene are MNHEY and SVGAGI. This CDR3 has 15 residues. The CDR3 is CASSYSPGGANEQYF. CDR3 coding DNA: TGTGCCAGCAGTTACTCTCCAGGGGGTGCAAACGAGCAGTACTTC.

The CDR3 coding sequence is TGTGCCAGTAGTTTTAGGGGGAGCTCCTACAATGAGCAGTTCTTC. It encodes CASSFRGSSYNEQFF. The chain joins TRBV19 to TRBJ2-1, with D possibly being TRBD1 (6 bases). Germline CDR1 is LNHDA and CDR2 is SQIVND (reference sequence). The CDR3 runs to 15 residues. The germline V and J ends were trimmed by 5 bases and 0 bases, with 11 bases remaining between them.